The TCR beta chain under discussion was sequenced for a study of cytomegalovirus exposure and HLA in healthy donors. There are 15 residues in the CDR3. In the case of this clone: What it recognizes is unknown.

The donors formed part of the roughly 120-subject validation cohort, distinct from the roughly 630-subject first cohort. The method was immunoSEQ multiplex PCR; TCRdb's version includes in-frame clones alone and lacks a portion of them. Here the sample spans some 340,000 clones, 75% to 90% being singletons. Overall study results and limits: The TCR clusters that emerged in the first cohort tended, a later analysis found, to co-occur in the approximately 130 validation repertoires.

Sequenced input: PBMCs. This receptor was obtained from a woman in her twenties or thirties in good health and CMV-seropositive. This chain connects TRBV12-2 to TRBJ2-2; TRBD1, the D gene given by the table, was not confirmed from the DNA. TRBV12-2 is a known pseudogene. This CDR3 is CASRWGRVKVGELFF. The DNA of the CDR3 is TGTGCAAGTCGCTGGGGCAGGGTAAAGGTGGGGGAGCTGTTTTTT.